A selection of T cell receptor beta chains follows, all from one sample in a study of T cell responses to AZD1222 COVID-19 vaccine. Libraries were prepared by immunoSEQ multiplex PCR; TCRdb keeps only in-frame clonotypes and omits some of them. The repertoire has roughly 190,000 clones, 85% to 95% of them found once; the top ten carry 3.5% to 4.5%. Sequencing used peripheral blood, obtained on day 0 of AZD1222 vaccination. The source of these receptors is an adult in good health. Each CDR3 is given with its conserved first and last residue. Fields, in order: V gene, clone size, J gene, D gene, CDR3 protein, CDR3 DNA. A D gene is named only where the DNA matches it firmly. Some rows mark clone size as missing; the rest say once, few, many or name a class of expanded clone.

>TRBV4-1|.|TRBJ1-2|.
CASSQAYYGYTF
TGCGCCAGCAGCCAAGCTTACTATGGCTACACCTTC
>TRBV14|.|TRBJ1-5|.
CASSQDPPKSPWRMRFNQPQHF
TGTGCCAGCAGCCAAGATCCTCCAAAGTCGCCTTGGCGAATGCGGTTCAATCAGCCCCAGCATTTT
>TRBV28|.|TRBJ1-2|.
CASSLENYGYTF
TGTGCCAGCAGTTTAGAGAATTATGGCTACACCTTC
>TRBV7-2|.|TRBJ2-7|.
CASSFQSAEQYF
TGTGCCAGCAGCTTCCAAAGCGCCGAGCAGTACTTC
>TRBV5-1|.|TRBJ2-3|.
CASSLEVRTTDTQYF
TGCGCCAGCAGCTTGGAAGTGCGAACTACAGATACGCAGTATTTT
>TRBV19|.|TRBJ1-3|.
CASRTRQVSGNTIYF
TGTGCCAGTAGGACGAGACAAGTTTCTGGAAACACCATATATTTT
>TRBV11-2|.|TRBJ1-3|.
CASSFSNTIYF
TGTGCCAGCAGCTTCTCGAACACCATATATTTT
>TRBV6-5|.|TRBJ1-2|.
CASKQTGVGYTF
TGTGCCAGCAAACAGACGGGTGTTGGCTACACCTTC
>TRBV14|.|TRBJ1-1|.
CASSRGLNTEAFF
TGTGCCAGCAGCCGGGGTCTGAACACTGAAGCTTTCTTT
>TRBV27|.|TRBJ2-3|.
CASRFADTQYF
TGTGCCAGCCGCTTTGCAGATACGCAGTATTTT
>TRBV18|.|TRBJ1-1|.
CASSPPKTMNTEAFF
TGTGCCAGCTCACCACCGAAGACGATGAACACTGAAGCTTTCTTT
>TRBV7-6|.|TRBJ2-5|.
CASSFISQGETQYF
TGTGCCAGCAGCTTTATTAGTCAGGGAGAGACCCAGTACTTC
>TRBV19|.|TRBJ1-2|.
CASSSRGFGALSYGYTF
TGTGCCAGTAGTAGCCGCGGTTTCGGGGCCCTAAGCTATGGCTACACCTTC
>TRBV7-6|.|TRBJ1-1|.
CASNKIPGGWDTEAFF
TGTGCCAGCAACAAGATTCCTGGAGGGTGGGACACTGAAGCTTTCTTT
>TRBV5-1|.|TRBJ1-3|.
CASSLGGSGNTIYF
TGCGCCAGCAGCTTAGGGGGATCTGGAAACACCATATATTTT
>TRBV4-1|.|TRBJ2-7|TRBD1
CASSPRTGLRSYEQYF
TGCGCCAGCAGCCCCCGGACAGGGCTCCGCTCCTACGAGCAGTACTTC
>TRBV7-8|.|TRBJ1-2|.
CASSLIDRPYYGYTF
TGTGCCAGCAGCTTAATCGACAGGCCATACTATGGCTACACCTTC
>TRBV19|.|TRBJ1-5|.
CASSRKLSHYSNQPQHF
TGTGCCAGTAGTCGAAAATTGTCACATTATAGCAATCAGCCCCAGCATTTT
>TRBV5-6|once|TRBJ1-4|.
CASSPGQAGNEKLFF
TGTGCCAGCAGTCCGGGCCAAGCGGGTAATGAAAAACTGTTTTTT
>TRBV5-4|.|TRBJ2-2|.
CASSLERLSNTGELFF
TGTGCCAGCAGCTTGGAGAGGCTCTCGAACACCGGGGAGCTGTTTTTT
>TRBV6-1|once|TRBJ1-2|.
CASSETLRDGYTF
TGTGCCAGCAGTGAAACCCTCAGGGATGGCTACACCTTC
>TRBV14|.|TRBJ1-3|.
CASSLVDFNSGNTIYF
TGTGCCAGCAGCCTGGTAGATTTCAACTCTGGAAACACCATATATTTT
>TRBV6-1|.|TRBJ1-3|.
CASSEDRYGNTIYF
TGTGCCAGCAGTGAAGACAGGTACGGAAACACCATATATTTT
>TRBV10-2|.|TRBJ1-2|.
CASSGPGQFNYGYTF
TGCGCCAGCAGTGGGCCTGGACAGTTTAACTATGGCTACACCTTC
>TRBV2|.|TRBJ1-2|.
CASSENRELLIYGYTF
TGTGCCAGCAGTGAGAACAGGGAGCTCCTCATCTATGGCTACACCTTC
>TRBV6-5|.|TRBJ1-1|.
CASSSPDGENTEAFF
TGTGCCAGCAGTTCACCCGACGGGGAGAACACTGAAGCTTTCTTT
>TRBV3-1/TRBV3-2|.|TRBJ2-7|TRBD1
CASSRRDRSSYEQYF
TGTGCCAGCAGCCGAAGGGACAGATCATCCTACGAGCAGTACTTC
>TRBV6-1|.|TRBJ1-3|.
CASSEALYTVSGNTIYF
TGTGCCAGCAGTGAAGCGTTGTACACGGTTTCTGGAAACACCATATATTTT
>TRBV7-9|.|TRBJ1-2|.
CASSGTGTRNNYGYTF
TGTGCCAGCAGCGGAACAGGGACACGAAATAACTATGGCTACACCTTC
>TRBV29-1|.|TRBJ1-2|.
CSGLWGSYGYTF
TGCAGCGGGCTATGGGGGAGCTATGGCTACACCTTC
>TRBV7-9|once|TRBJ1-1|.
CASSFRFQEVTEAFF
TGTGCCAGCAGCTTCCGCTTTCAGGAAGTGACTGAAGCTTTCTTT
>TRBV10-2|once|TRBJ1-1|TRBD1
CASSRDRDPTEAFF
TGCGCCAGCTCTAGGGACAGGGATCCCACTGAAGCTTTCTTT